These 10 T cell receptor beta chains came from one sample sequenced in a study of metastatic and nonmetastatic thyroid tumors. All patients were treatment-naive before thyroid surgery. TCRdb recomputed clones from the PCR reads via MiXCR. The table has roughly 12,000 clones, around a third seen once. The specimen sequenced was tumor tissue. All receptors derive from a female donor with papillary thyroid cancer or a benign thyroid nodule (not recorded which). Some clones in this sample may be carry-over from other donors' samples.

This clone was seen at least ten times. Given the absence of the conserved phenylalanine or tryptophan at the CDR3 end, a read error is likely. The DNA is omitted, as the CDR3 cannot be located on it reliably, and the CDR3 follows TCRdb's listing. The chain combines TRBV15 with TRBJ1-5; the table's D call of TRBD1 was not tested on the DNA. Germline CDR1 LNHNV, CDR2 YYDKDF (reference sequence). The CDR3 sequence runs 13 residues, both termini included. Here the CDR3 reads CATSRVQGDKGHL.

This clone was recorded a few times. The chain is built from TRBV6-1 and TRBJ1-1, with 12 bases matching TRBD1. Trimming removed 3 bases from V and 4 bases from J; junction bases left unmatched: 3. The CDR3 spans 15 residues. Germline V gives CDR1 MNHNS, CDR2 SASEGT. In DNA form, the CDR3 reads TGTGCCAGCAGTGACCGGGACAGGGGGCCCACTGAAGCTTTCTTT. Translating gives CASSDRDRGPTEAFF.

The chain is built from TRBV5-5 and TRBJ2-3, with D unresolved. Germline CDR1 and CDR2: SGHKS and YYEKEE (reference sequence). The V end was cut by 2 bases, the J end by 1 base, with 8 bases between. The CDR3 is 14 residues long. This CDR3 is CASSLSVGTDTQYF. The CDR3 coding sequence is TGTGCCAGCAGCTTAAGTGTGGGCACAGATACGCAGTATTTT.

The chain has TRBV2 and TRBJ1-2; D ambiguous. This CDR3 is built from 13 residues. Germline loops: CDR1 SNHLY, CDR2 FYNNEI. V gave up 4 bases and J gave up 6 bases, with 12 bases separating them. The CDR3 sequence is CASSVGCGHGYTF. For the CDR3, the DNA is TGTGCCAGCAGTGTGGGATGTGGGCATGGCTACACCTTC.

The chain has TRBV20-1 and TRBJ2-7; 8 bases match TRBD2. Germline CDR1 and CDR2: DFQATT and SNEGSKA (reference sequence). The CDR3 extends over 13 amino acids. Germline trimming cut 5 bases from V and 4 bases from J; bases unmatched to any gene: 7. CDR3 protein: CSALAGATYEQYF. CDR3 in DNA: TGCAGTGCTCTAGCGGGTGCCACGTACGAGCAGTACTTC.

This clone is labeled medium-sized. Here the CDR3 reads CASKWGGGNEQFF. Here the CDR3 DNA reads TGCGCCAGCAAGTGGGGGGGCGGTAATGAGCAGTTCTTC. The V call is TRBV5-1, the J call TRBJ2-1, with D tentatively TRBD2 (7 bases). The CDR3 is 13 residues long. The V gene's germline CDR1 is SGHRS and CDR2 YFSETQ. With 6 bases removed from V and 7 bases from J, the gap between germline ends came to 14 bases.

This clone was picked up one time. V usage is TRBV5-1 and J usage is TRBJ2-7, with unresolved D. The CDR3 runs to 15 residues. Trimming left V 0 bases short and J 0 bases short, with 10 bases between. Germline V gene data show CDR1 as SGHRS and CDR2 as YFSETQ. The CDR3 is CASSLAAESSYEQYF. The DNA for the CDR3 is TGCGCCAGCAGCTTGGCGGCAGAAAGCTCCTACGAGCAGTACTTC.

By sample share, this clone is medium-sized. The rearrangement uses TRBV24-1 and TRBJ2-7; D unclear. The V end lost 3 bases, the J end lost 0 bases, and 2 bases lay between the germline ends. The length of the CDR3 is 12 residues. Germline values: CDR1 KGHDR, CDR2 SFDVKD. CDR3: CATSDGSYEQYF. CDR3 bases: TGTGCCACCAGTGATGGCTCCTACGAGCAGTACTTC.

This clone was recorded a few times. A much bigger clone sits one base away, suggesting this may be a read error. Other DNA sequences in this specimen translate into the identical CDR3. V gene TRBV2 combines with J gene TRBJ2-5; 8 nucleotides agree with TRBD1. This CDR3 region has 15 residues. In germline, CDR1 is SNHLY, CDR2 FYNNEI. With 4 bases clipped from V and 3 bases from J, the junction kept 7 bases outside the gene matches. The CDR3 coding sequence is TGTGCCAGCAGTGTTGCATGGACAGGGAAAGAGACCCAGTACTTC. Its translation: CASSVAWTGKETQYF. The full variable domain, its missing parts supplied by reference TRBV2 and TRBJ2-5, is EPEVTQTPSHQVTQMGQEVILRCVPISNHLYFYWYRQILGQKVEFLVSFYNNEISEKSEIFDDQFSVERPDGSNFTLKIRSTKLEDSAMYFCASSVAWTGKETQYFGPGTRLLVL.

Regarding this clone: A junction end diverges from the germline sequence, so it may reflect a read error. J is TRBJ1-2 and V is TRBV20-1, with D maybe TRBD1 (5 bases). The length of the CDR3 is 16 residues. From germline, CDR1 is DFQATT and CDR2 SNEGSKA (reference sequence). The CDR3 loop reads CSARDARATENYGYTF. The CDR3 DNA reads TGCAGTGCTAGAGATGCTAGGGCGACAGAAAACTATGGCTACACCTTT.